The T cell receptor (beta chain) under discussion was sequenced for a study of T cell responses to AZD1222 COVID-19 vaccine. Findings of the study overall: Repertoire sampling was restricted to post-peak T cell response timepoints. Spike as a whole was targeted by vaccine-associated CD4 TCRs, dominant at 160-218 and 743-854. Among the donors, most were white British and more were female, and clonal diversity was possibly underestimated.

As for this clone: Its specificity is not known.

The V gene's germline CDR1 is LNHNV and CDR2 YYDKDF (reference sequence). The CDR3 runs to 18 residues. J gave up 3 bases and V 5 bases, and 12 bases lay outside the gene matches. Measured with immunoSEQ multiplex PCR; TCRdb has only the in-frame clones, and not every one. The sample yields roughly 130,000 clones, around 94% seen once. The chain employs TRBV15 and TRBJ2-7, with 14 positions matching TRBD2. The source was peripheral blood, collected on day 0 of AZD1222 vaccination. The receptor was isolated from an adult in good health. The DNA for the CDR3 is TGTGCCACCAGCGGATCCGGGACTAGCGGGAGAATGGTCTACGAGCAGTACTTC. Residues: CATSGSGTSGRMVYEQYF. The full variable domain, with the rest looked up from reference TRBV15 and TRBJ2-7, is DAMVIQNPRYQVTQFGKPVTLSCSQTLNHNVMYWYQQKSSQAPKLLFHYYDKDFNNEADTPDNFQSRRPNTSFCFLDIRSPGLGDTAMYLCATSGSGTSGRMVYEQYFGPGTRLTVT.